Below, 10 T cell receptor beta chains from the same sample are listed, as sequenced in a study of radiation and T cells in renal cell carcinoma. The method was immunoSEQ multiplex PCR; TCRdb's version includes in-frame clones alone and lacks a portion of them. Of around 180,000 clones listed, roughly 90% were seen once; the top ten hold roughly 12%. As to time point: blood 4 weeks post-SBRT, at nephrectomy. The treatment is: 15 Gy SBRT to primary tumor, nephrectomy 4 weeks later. The specimen was blood, collected from a patient whose treatment included radiotherapy and nephrectomy. The receptors stem from a woman between 45 and 60 years old with renal cell carcinoma.

The rearrangement joins TRBV10-3 to TRBJ2-7; a weak D match, TRBD1 (5 bases). Germline V gene lookup returns CDR1 ENHRY and CDR2 SYGVKD. CDR3 length equals 15 residues. V lost 0 bases, J lost 3 bases, and 12 bases lay in between. Here the CDR3 DNA reads TGTGCCATCAGTGAGTCGATTCAGGGTGTCTACGAGCAGTACTTC. It yields the protein CAISESIQGVYEQYF.

This chain connects TRBV4-2 to TRBJ2-2; perhaps TRBD1 as D (5 bases). V shed 2 bases and J shed 2 bases, with 9 bases lying between them. Germline V gene data show CDR1 as LGHNA and CDR2 as YNFKEQ. This CDR3 is 15 amino acids long. The CDR3 DNA is TGTGCCAGCAGCCAAATCACAGGAAACACCGGGGAGCTGTTTTTT. Its translation: CASSQITGNTGELFF.

A few counts support this clone. The rearrangement joins TRBV18 to TRBJ2-2, with unresolved D. Germline V gene lookup returns CDR1 KGHSH and CDR2 LQKENI. The length of the CDR3 is 11 residues. V was pared by 5 bases and J by 5 bases, with 3 bases between. The CDR3 coding sequence is TGTGCCAGCTCAGGAACCGGGGAGCTGTTTTTT. This gives the protein CASSGTGELFF.

V gene TRBV7-3 combines with J gene TRBJ2-1; 8 bases match TRBD2. V shed 0 bases and J 7 bases; nucleotides not matched to a gene: 5. The CDR3 runs 15 residues. CDR1 and CDR2 (germline): SGHTA, FQGTGA. The DNA for the CDR3 is TGTGCCAGCAGCTTAACGGGGTTAGCGGGGAATGAGCAGTTCTTC. Amino acids: CASSLTGLAGNEQFF.

Of note for this clone: Other DNA sequences in the sample encode the same CDR3. The chain joins TRBV19 to TRBJ1-2; no clear D gene. Between the trimmed V and J ends, which lost 5 bases and 4 bases, there was a span of 17 bases. The CDR3 is made up of 15 amino acids. CDR1 is LNHDA and CDR2 is SQIVND in the germline V gene (reference sequence). For the CDR3, the DNA is TGTGCCAGTAGTCAGCCCCAGGACGGGTTCTATGGCTACACCTTC. Translating it yields CASSQPQDGFYGYTF. Full variable domain (outside the CDR3, taken from reference TRBV19 and TRBJ1-2): DGGITQSPKYLFRKEGQNVTLSCEQNLNHDAMYWYRQDPGQGLRLIYYSQIVNDFQKGDIAEGYSVSREKKESFPLTVTSAQKNPTAFYLCASSQPQDGFYGYTFGSGTRLTVV.

The gene calls are TRBV4-1 and TRBJ1-5, with 7 bases identical to TRBD1. With V trimmed by 4 bases and J by 2 bases, 8 bases remained unmatched. The CDR3 consists of 16 residues. Germline assignment: CDR1 MGHRA and CDR2 YSYEKL. In nucleotides, the CDR3 is TGCGCCAGCAGCCGCCGACAGGGTGGTGGCAATCAGCCCCAGCATTTT. Protein: CASSRRQGGGNQPQHF.

CDR3 bases: TGCAGCGTTGAACGGTTAGCTTCCACAGATACGCAGTATTTT. Residues: CSVERLASTDTQYF. The chain links TRBV29-1 to TRBJ2-3, with no clear D. Germline V gives CDR1 SQVTM, CDR2 ANQGSEA. CDR3 length equals 14 residues. The germline V and J ends were trimmed by 2 bases and 2 bases, with 11 bases remaining between them.

The genes are TRBV13 and TRBJ1-3; D perhaps matches TRBD1 (6 bases). Germline V gene data show CDR1 as PRHDT and CDR2 as FYEKMQ (reference sequence). CDR3 size: 15 residues. V shed 1 base and J shed 4 bases, with 11 bases lying between them. CDR3 sequence reads: CASSLVGAPGNTIYF. The CDR3 region has the DNA TGTGCCAGCAGCTTAGTGGGGGCGCCCGGAAACACCATATATTTT.

The rearrangement joins TRBV10-3 to TRBJ2-5; perhaps TRBD2 as D (6 bases). The CDR3 consists of 12 residues. V was trimmed by 6 bases and J by 8 bases, leaving 13 bases between them. Per germline, CDR1 ENHRY and CDR2 SYGVKD. In DNA form, the CDR3 reads TGTGCCATCAGCGGGGGTGAAGGAACCCAGTACTTC. Amino acid sequence: CAISGGEGTQYF.

The genes are TRBV5-5 and TRBJ2-2; D gene uncertain. V lost 0 bases to trimming and J lost 6 bases, with 9 bases between them. CDR3 length: 14 amino acids. Germline lookup yields CDR1 SGHKS and CDR2 YYEKEE (reference sequence). The CDR3 is CASSLEPFAGELFF. The CDR3 DNA reads as TGTGCCAGCAGCTTGGAGCCCTTTGCCGGGGAGCTGTTTTTT. The whole variable domain, remainder taken from reference TRBV5-5 and TRBJ2-2, is DAGVTQSPTHLIKTRGQQVTLRCSPISGHKSVSWYQQVLGQGPQFIFQYYEKEERGRGNFPDRFSARQFPNYSSELNVNALLLGDSALYLCASSLEPFAGELFFGEGSRLTVL.